Each of the 23 T cell receptor beta chains below was sequenced from the same sample in a study of blood T cell repertoires in COVID-19. Using immunoSEQ multiplex PCR, the repertoire was profiled, and TCRdb retains in-frame clones only, with some absent. The sample lists 140,000 to 150,000 clones; roughly 79% were seen once. What was sequenced was peripheral blood. The source of these receptors is a human donor with acute or convalescent COVID-19. The donor label of this sample is uncertain.

In DNA form, the CDR3 reads TGCGCCAGCAGAAGACAGCGGGGGTCCTACGAGCAGTACGTC. Its protein product is CASRRQRGSYEQYV. The chain recombines TRBV10-1 with TRBJ2-7; 8 nucleotides match TRBD2. J gave up 1 base and V 6 bases, and 5 bases lay outside the gene matches. The CDR3 length is 14 residues. Germline V gene sequence: CDR1 WNHNN, CDR2 SYGVQD (reference sequence).

The V gene is TRBV5-1, the J gene TRBJ2-7, with a possible D match to TRBD1 (6 bases). The CDR3 length is 15 residues. The V end was cut by 0 bases, the J end by 3 bases, with 13 bases between. Germline values: CDR1 SGHRS, CDR2 YFSETQ. The CDR3 is CASSLEGGMGYEQYF. The CDR3 bases are TGCGCCAGCAGCTTGGAAGGGGGTATGGGCTACGAGCAGTACTTC.

The chain carries TRBV11-3 and TRBJ1-3; D remains ambiguous. CDR3 length: 15 residues. V was clipped by 5 bases and J by 0 bases, with 11 bases between them. Germline V gene sequence: CDR1 SGHNT, CDR2 YENEEA. CDR3: CASSEGSSSGNTIYF. The CDR3 bases are TGTGCCAGCAGCGAAGGGAGCAGCTCTGGAAACACCATATATTTT.

The chain joins TRBV2 to TRBJ1-5; TRBD1 agrees at 11 bases. The germline gives CDR1 SNHLY, CDR2 FYNNEI. V dropped 6 bases and J dropped 7; count of bases not matched to a gene: 8. This CDR3 has 15 amino acids. The CDR3 sequence: CASSGTGGPGQPQHF. Written as DNA, the CDR3 is TGTGCCAGCAGCGGGACAGGGGGACCGGGGCAGCCCCAGCATTTT.

V is TRBV29-1 and J is TRBJ2-3, with D perhaps matching TRBD2 (5 bases). V lost 2 bases, J lost 2 bases, and 14 bases lay in between. Looked up from germline, CDR1 is SQVTM and CDR2 is ANQGSEA. This CDR3 has 15 residues. The CDR3 DNA follows: TGCAGCGTTGAACGGGAAGCGGCGACCACAGATACGCAGTATTTT. Encoded protein: CSVEREAATTDTQYF.

The CDR3 protein is CASSLHRGGTEAFF. The DNA of the CDR3 is TGTGCCAGCAGCTTACACCGCGGGGGCACTGAAGCTTTCTTT. The chain is built from TRBV7-8 and TRBJ1-1, with a possible D match to TRBD1 (5 bases). V was shortened by 2 bases and J by 4 bases, with 11 bases between the two germline ends. The germline V gene encodes CDR1 SGHVS and CDR2 FQNEAQ. This CDR3 is 14 amino acids long.

This clone has only a few counts. The chain has TRBV5-1 and TRBJ1-3; D is perhaps TRBD1 (6 bases). The CDR3 covers 15 residues. CDR1 SGHRS and CDR2 YFSETQ come from the germline V gene. With 7 bases removed from V and 2 bases from J, the gap between germline ends came to 16 bases. Here the CDR3 reads CASSRAGDPGNTIYF. CDR3 bases: TGCGCCAGCTCAAGGGCAGGGGACCCTGGAAACACCATATATTTT.

The rearrangement joins TRBV15 to TRBJ1-1; weak D call: TRBD1 (5 bases). CDR3 length: 13 residues. With 3 bases removed from V and 4 bases from J, the gap between germline ends came to 9 bases. Germline V lookup: CDR1 LNHNV, CDR2 YYDKDF (reference sequence). The CDR3 sequence is CATSRVGGTEAFF. For the CDR3, the DNA is TGTGCCACCAGCAGGGTCGGGGGCACTGAAGCTTTCTTT.

This chain links TRBV7-2 with TRBJ2-3; 9 nucleotides match TRBD2. This CDR3 is 15 amino acids long. CDR1 and CDR2 (germline): SGHTA, FQGNSA. The J segment lost 0 bases and the V segment lost 5 bases, leaving 3 bases of the junction unmatched. The CDR3 coding sequence is TGTGCCAGCAGCCCGCGGGGGGGTAGCACAGATACGCAGTATTTT. This encodes CASSPRGGSTDTQYF. The whole variable domain, remainder taken from reference TRBV7-2 and TRBJ2-3, is GAGVSQSPSNKVTEKGKDVELRCDPISGHTALYWYRQSLGQGLEFLIYFQGNSAPDKSGLPSDRFSAERTGGSVSTLTIQRTQQEDSAVYLCASSPRGGSTDTQYFGPGTRLTVL.

This chain connects TRBV19 to TRBJ1-4; the match to TRBD1 covers 8 bases. The V and J ends lost 7 bases and 0 bases, in that order; junction bases with no gene match: 7. CDR3 length: 16 residues. In germline, CDR1 is LNHDA, CDR2 SQIVND (reference sequence). The CDR3 spells CASKTGGRPTNEKLFF. CDR3 in DNA: TGTGCCAGTAAAACAGGGGGGAGACCAACTAATGAAAAACTGTTTTTT.

This rearrangement joins TRBV6-2 or TRBV6-3 to TRBJ2-7; a weak D match, TRBD1 (6 bases). V shed 2 bases and J shed 2 bases, with 10 bases lying between them. CDR3 length: 14 residues. Germline V CDR1 and CDR2: MNHEY, SVGEGT. CDR3 residues: CASSYGGGTYEQYF. In DNA form, the CDR3 reads TGTGCCAGCAGTTACGGTGGGGGCACCTACGAGCAGTACTTC.

This clone was counted once. The chain uses TRBV6-1 and TRBJ1-2; D is uncertain. This CDR3 comprises 14 residues. Germline CDR1 and CDR2: MNHNS and SASEGT. Trimming took off 3 bases at V and 4 bases at J, with 12 bases between the two ends. The CDR3 DNA reads TGTGCCAGCAGTGAGGGTTTTGGGAGCTATGGCTACACCTTC. This gives the protein CASSEGFGSYGYTF.

V gene TRBV27 combines with J gene TRBJ2-3; 7 bases are shared with TRBD1. Germline loops: CDR1 MNHEY, CDR2 SMNVEV (reference sequence). Trimming removed 6 bases from V and 8 bases from J; junction bases left unmatched: 8. The CDR3 contains 13 residues. CDR3 sequence (DNA): TGTGCCAGCAGCTTCGACAGGGTTGGTACGCAGTATTTT. Its protein product is CASSFDRVGTQYF.

The chain links TRBV4-2 to TRBJ1-1, with no clear D. Trimming cost V 0 bases and J 4 bases, with 15 bases left between them. Germline values: CDR1 LGHNA, CDR2 YNFKEQ. CDR3 length: 16 residues. The CDR3 DNA reads TGTGCCAGCAGCCAAGATTGGAGGGCGCGGAGCACTGAAGCTTTCTTT. Its translation: CASSQDWRARSTEAFF.

The genes are TRBV9 and TRBJ1-1; a possible D gene is TRBD1 (5 bases). Germline loops: CDR1 SGDLS, CDR2 YYNGEE. The CDR3 has 15 amino acids. Trimming took 5 bases from V and 5 from J, leaving 19 bases between them. In DNA, the CDR3 is TGTGCCAGCAGTTCCCGCTGGGGGGGAGGTACTGAAGCTTTCTTT. Translating it yields CASSSRWGGGTEAFF.

J is TRBJ1-5 and V is TRBV18, with a weak D call TRBD1 (6 bases). The germline V gene has CDR1 KGHSH and CDR2 LQKENI. The CDR3 sequence is 14 residues long. The germline V and J ends were trimmed by 9 bases and 0 bases, with 12 bases remaining between them. This chain's CDR3 is CASSGGYSNQPQHF. CDR3 coding DNA: TGTGCCAGTTCGGGGGGCTATAGCAATCAGCCCCAGCATTTT.

The rearrangement links TRBV19 to TRBJ1-1, with 10 bases matching TRBD1. V shed 10 bases and J 7 bases; nucleotides not matched to a gene: 6. CDR3 size: 12 residues. Germline CDR1 is LNHDA and CDR2 is SQIVND (reference sequence). This CDR3 is CATRQGASEAFF. The CDR3 DNA reads TGTGCCACTAGACAGGGGGCCAGTGAAGCTTTCTTT.

The J gene is TRBJ2-5, the V gene TRBV18; D is unclear. V lost 6 bases, J lost 1 base, and 9 bases lay in between. CDR1 KGHSH and CDR2 LQKENI come from the germline V gene. The CDR3 has 13 amino acids. The CDR3 protein is CASSMRLQETQYF. For the CDR3, the DNA is TGTGCCAGCTCCATGAGACTCCAAGAGACCCAGTACTTC.

This clone was recorded once. The rearrangement links TRBV18 to TRBJ2-3, with TRBD1 matching over 8 bases. V lost 6 bases and J lost 3; bases outside the gene matches: 11. Germline values: CDR1 KGHSH, CDR2 LQKENI. This CDR3 region has 16 residues. CDR3 coding DNA: TGTGCCAGCTCCCCCCTTCCGGGACAGGCGACAGATACGCAGTATTTT. As protein: CASSPLPGQATDTQYF.

This clone was found once. The CDR3 loop reads CASRRTGTGALNTEAFF. The CDR3 DNA sequence: TGTGCCAGCAGACGAACAGGGACAGGGGCCTTGAACACTGAAGCTTTCTTT. This chain connects TRBV3-1 (or the pseudogene TRBV3-2) to TRBJ1-1; 10 bases are shared with TRBD1. CDR1 is LGHDT and CDR2 is YNNKEL in the germline V gene (reference sequence). The V segment lost 6 bases and the J segment 0 bases; nucleotides outside the gene matches: 10. The CDR3 loop spans 17 amino acids.

This chain links TRBV15 with TRBJ2-3; D is perhaps TRBD2 (5 bases). Per germline, CDR1 LNHNV and CDR2 YYDKDF (reference sequence). The CDR3 runs 14 residues. Trimming shortened V by 5 bases and J by 4 bases, and 13 bases separated the two germline ends. For the CDR3, the DNA is TGTGCCACCAGCCCGGACCGGAGGCCAGATACGCAGTATTTT. Protein product: CATSPDRRPDTQYF.

The chain has TRBV4-1 and TRBJ1-5; the D is unclear. Trimming left V 4 bases short and J 1 base short, with 11 bases between. This CDR3 is built from 15 residues. The germline V gene has CDR1 MGHRA and CDR2 YSYEKL. CDR3 DNA: TGCGCCAGCAGCCCAAGAGCTTTAAGCAATCAGCCCCAGCATTTT. As protein: CASSPRALSNQPQHF.

V and J are TRBV30 and TRBJ1-2, with no clear D. The germline V gene has CDR1 GTSNPN and CDR2 SVGIG (reference sequence). V dropped 1 base and J dropped 7 bases, with 10 bases sitting between them. The CDR3 length is 12 residues. CDR3 residues: CAWSASLAGYTF. The CDR3 DNA is TGTGCCTGGAGTGCTTCCTTGGCTGGCTACACCTTC.